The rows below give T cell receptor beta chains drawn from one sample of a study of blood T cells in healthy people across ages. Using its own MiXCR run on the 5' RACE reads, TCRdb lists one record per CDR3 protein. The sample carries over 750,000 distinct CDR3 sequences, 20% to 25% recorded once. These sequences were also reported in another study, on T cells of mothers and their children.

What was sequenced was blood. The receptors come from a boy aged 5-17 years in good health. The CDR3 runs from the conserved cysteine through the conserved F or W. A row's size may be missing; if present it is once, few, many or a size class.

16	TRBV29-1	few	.	CSVESATSGGGGEQFF
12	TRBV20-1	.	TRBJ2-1	CSARDLGAEQFF
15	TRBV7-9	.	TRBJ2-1	CASSSDRGKDNEQFF
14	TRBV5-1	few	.	CASSLEDNSYEQYF
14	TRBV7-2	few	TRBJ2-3	CASSPRRSPDTQYF
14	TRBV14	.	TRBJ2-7	CASRSGSDSYEQYF
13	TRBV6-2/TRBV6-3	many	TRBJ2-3	CASSYGGTDTQYF
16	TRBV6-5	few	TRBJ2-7	CASSSGSGPLTYEQYF
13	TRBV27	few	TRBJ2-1	CASAGISYNEQFF
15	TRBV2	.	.	CASSEGPTVTYEQYF
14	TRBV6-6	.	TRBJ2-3	CASSYPTFSDTQYF
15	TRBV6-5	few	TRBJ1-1	CASSYSRRGNTEAFF
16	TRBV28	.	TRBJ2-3	CASSLTGTSGGLTQYF
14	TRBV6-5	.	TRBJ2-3	CASSRRRALGTQYF
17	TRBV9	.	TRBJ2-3	CASSVVAGGLGTDTQYF
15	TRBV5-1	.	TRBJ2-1	CASSLGLARGLEQFF
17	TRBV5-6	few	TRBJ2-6	CASSFWTANSGANVLTF
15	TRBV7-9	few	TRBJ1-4	CASSIYGATNEKLFF
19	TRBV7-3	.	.	CASSLKPSDVAGGSYEQYF
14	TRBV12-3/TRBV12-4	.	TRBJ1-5	CASSLMAGRQPQHF
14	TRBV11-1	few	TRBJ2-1	CASSPAGVYNEQFF
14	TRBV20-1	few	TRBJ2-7	CSASSLLIGYEQYF
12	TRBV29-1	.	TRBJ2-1	CSVAGGDNEQFF
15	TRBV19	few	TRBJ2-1	CASTLVGVGYNEQFF
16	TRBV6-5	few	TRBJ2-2	CASSYNPSGATGELFF